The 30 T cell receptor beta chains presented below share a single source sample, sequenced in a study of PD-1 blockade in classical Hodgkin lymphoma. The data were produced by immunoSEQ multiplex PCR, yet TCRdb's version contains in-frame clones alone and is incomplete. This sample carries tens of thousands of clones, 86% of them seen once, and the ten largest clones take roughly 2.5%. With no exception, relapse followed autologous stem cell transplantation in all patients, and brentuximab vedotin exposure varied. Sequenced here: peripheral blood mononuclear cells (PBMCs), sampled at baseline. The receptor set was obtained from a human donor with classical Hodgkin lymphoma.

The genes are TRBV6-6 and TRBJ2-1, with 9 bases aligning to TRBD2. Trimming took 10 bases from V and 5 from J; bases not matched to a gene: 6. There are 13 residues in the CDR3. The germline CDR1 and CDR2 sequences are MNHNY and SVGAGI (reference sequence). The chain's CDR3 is CAIERGANNEQFF. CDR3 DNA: TGTGCCATTGAGCGGGGGGCGAACAATGAGCAGTTCTTC.

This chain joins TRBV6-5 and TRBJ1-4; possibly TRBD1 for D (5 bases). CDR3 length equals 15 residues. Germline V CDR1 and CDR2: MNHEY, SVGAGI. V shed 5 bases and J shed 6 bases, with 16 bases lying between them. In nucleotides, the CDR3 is TGTGCCAGCAGTCGATTGGGGCAGGGAGATGAAAAACTGTTTTTT. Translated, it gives CASSRLGQGDEKLFF.

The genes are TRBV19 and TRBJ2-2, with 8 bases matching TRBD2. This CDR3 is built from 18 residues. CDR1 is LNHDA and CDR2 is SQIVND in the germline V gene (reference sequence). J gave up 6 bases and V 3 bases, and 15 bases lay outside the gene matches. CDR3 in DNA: TGTGCCAGTAGTATTCCCCCTTTGCGGGGGGTGACCGCCGGGGAGCTGTTTTTT. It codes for CASSIPPLRGVTAGELFF. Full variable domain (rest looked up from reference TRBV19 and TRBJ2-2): DGGITQSPKYLFRKEGQNVTLSCEQNLNHDAMYWYRQDPGQGLRLIYYSQIVNDFQKGDIAEGYSVSREKKESFPLTVTSAQKNPTAFYLCASSIPPLRGVTAGELFFGEGSRLTVL.

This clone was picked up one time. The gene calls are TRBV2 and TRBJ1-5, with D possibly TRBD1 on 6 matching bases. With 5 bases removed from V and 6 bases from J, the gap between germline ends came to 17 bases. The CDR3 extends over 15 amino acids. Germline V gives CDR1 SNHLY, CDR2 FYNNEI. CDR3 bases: TGTGCCAGCAGTAAGGACGGGGGGGCGTCTCAGCCCCAGCATTTT. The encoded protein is CASSKDGGASQPQHF.

The CDR3 nucleotides are TGCGCCAGCAGCCCCTTCCACGGCGACTATGGCTACACCTTC. As protein: CASSPFHGDYGYTF. This chain connects TRBV5-1 to TRBJ1-2; D is unresolved. The V end lost 4 bases, the J end lost 3 bases, and 13 bases lay between the germline ends. This CDR3 has 14 amino acids. Germline CDR1 and CDR2: SGHRS and YFSETQ. The variable domain in full, with the rest retrieved from reference TRBV5-1 and TRBJ1-2, is KAGVTQTPRYLIKTRGQQVTLSCSPISGHRSVSWYQQTPGQGLQFLFEYFSETQRNKGNFPGRFSGRQFSNSRSEMNVSTLELGDSALYLCASSPFHGDYGYTFGSGTRLTVV.

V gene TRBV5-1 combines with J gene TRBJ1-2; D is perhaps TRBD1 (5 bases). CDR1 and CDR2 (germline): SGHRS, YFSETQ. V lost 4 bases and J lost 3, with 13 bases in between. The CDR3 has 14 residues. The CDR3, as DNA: TGCGCCAGCAGCCCTGGGGGTACCCACTATGGCTACACCTTC. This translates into CASSPGGTHYGYTF.

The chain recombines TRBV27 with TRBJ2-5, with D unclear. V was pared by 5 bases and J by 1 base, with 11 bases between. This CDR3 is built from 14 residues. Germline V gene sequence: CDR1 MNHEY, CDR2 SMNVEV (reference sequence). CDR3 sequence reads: CASSPNSAQETQYF. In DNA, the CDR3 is TGTGCCAGCAGTCCCAACAGTGCCCAAGAGACCCAGTACTTC.

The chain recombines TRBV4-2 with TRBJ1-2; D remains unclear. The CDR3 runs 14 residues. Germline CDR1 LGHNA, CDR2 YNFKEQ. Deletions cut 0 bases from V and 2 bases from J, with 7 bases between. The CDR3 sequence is CASSQDSINYGYTF. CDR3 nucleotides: TGTGCCAGCAGCCAAGATTCTATAAACTATGGCTACACCTTC.

CDR3 protein: CASTQGLGSYEQYF. CDR3 nucleotides: TGTGCCAGCACCCAGGGATTAGGGTCCTACGAGCAGTACTTC. The V and J genes are TRBV6-5 and TRBJ2-7; the D gene is possibly TRBD1 (5 bases). Trimming pared 7 bases from V and 1 base from J, leaving 14 bases between. Germline-derived CDR1 and CDR2 are MNHEY and SVGAGI. The CDR3 extends over 14 amino acids.

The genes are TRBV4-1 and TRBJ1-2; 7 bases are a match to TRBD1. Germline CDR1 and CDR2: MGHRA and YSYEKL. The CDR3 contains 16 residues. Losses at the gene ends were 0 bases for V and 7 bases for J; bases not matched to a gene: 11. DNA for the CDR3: TGCGCCAGCAGCCAAGAGATACAGGGGATCGGTGGTGGCTACACCTTC. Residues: CASSQEIQGIGGGYTF.

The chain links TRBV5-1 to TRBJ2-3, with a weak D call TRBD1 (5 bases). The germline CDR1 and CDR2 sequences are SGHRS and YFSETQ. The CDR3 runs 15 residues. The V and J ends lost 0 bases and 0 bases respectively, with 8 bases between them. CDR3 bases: TGCGCCAGCAGCTTGGGGGGCCCCAGCACAGATACGCAGTATTTT. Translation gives CASSLGGPSTDTQYF.

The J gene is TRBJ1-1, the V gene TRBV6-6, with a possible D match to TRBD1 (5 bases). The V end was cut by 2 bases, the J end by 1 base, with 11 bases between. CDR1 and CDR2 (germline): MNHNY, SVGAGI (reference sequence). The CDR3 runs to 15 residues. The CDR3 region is CASSYERGWNTEAFF. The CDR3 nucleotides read TGTGCCAGCAGTTACGAGCGGGGGTGGAACACTGAAGCTTTCTTT.

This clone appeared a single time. CDR3 nucleotide sequence: TGTGCCACCAGCCGGTCGCGGGGGGGCGTCACCGGGGAGCTGTTTTTT. Translated, it gives CATSRSRGGVTGELFF. This chain connects TRBV15 to TRBJ2-2; 9 bases agree with TRBD2. V shed 5 bases and J 4 bases; nucleotides not matched to a gene: 8. The length of the CDR3 is 16 residues. Germline assignment: CDR1 LNHNV and CDR2 YYDKDF (reference sequence).

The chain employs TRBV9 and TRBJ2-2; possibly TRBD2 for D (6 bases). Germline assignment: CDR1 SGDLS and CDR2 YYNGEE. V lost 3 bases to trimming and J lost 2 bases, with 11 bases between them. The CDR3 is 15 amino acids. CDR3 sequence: CASSAGTDNTGELFF. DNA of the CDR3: TGTGCCAGCAGCGCAGGGACTGACAACACCGGGGAGCTGTTTTTT.

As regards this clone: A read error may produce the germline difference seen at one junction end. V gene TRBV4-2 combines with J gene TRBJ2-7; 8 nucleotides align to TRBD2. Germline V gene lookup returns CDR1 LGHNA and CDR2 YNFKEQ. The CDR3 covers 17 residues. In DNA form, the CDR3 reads TGTGCCAGCAGCCAACCCCCGGGACTAGAGAACCTTTACGGGCAGTACTTC. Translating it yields CASSQPPGLENLYGQYF.

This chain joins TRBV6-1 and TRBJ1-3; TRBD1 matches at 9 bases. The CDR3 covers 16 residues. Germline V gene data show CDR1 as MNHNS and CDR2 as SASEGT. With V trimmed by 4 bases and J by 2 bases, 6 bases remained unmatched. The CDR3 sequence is CASSVDRGFAGNTIYF. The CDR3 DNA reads TGTGCCAGCAGTGTCGACAGGGGGTTCGCTGGAAACACCATATATTTT.

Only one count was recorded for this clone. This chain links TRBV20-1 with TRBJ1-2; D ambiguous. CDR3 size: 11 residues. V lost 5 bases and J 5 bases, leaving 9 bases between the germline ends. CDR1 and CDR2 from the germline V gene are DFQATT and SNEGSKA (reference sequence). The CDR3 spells CSALQSYGYTF. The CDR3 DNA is TGCAGTGCTTTACAGTCTTATGGCTACACCTTC.

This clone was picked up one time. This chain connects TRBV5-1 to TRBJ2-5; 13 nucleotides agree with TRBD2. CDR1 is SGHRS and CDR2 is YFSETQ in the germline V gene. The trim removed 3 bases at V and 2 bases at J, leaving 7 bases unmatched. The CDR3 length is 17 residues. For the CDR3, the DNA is TGCGCCAGCAGCTCGCGACTAGCGGGGGGAACTCAAGAGACCCAGTACTTC. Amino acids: CASSSRLAGGTQETQYF.

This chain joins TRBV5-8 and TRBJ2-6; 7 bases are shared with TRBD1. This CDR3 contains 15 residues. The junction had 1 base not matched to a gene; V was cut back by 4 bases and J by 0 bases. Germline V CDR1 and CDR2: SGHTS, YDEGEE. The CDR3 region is CASSKGASGANVLTF. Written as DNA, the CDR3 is TGTGCCAGCAGCAAGGGGGCCTCTGGGGCCAACGTCCTGACTTTC.

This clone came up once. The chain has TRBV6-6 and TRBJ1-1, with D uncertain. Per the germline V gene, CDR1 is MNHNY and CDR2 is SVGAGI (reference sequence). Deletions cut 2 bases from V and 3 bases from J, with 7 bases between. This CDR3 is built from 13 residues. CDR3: CASSYETHTEAFF. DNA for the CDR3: TGTGCCAGCAGTTACGAAACACACACTGAAGCTTTCTTT.

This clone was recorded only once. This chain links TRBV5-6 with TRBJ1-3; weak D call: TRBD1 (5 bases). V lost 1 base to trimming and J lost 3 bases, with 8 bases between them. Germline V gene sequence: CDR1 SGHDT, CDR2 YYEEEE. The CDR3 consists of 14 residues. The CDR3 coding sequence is TGTGCCAGCAGCTTGTCAGGGTATGGAAACACCATATATTTT. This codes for CASSLSGYGNTIYF.

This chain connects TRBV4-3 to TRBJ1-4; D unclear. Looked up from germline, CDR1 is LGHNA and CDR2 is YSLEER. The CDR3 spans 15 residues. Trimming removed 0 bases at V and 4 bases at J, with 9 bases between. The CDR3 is CASSQDEGNNEKLFF. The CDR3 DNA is TGCGCCAGCAGCCAAGATGAGGGCAATAATGAAAAACTGTTTTTT.

The chain's CDR3 is CASSPGLRSYNEQFF. CDR3 nucleotides: TGTGCCAGCAGCCCCGGACTACGCTCCTACAATGAGCAGTTCTTC. The rearrangement uses TRBV11-2 and TRBJ2-1; possible D gene TRBD2, 6 bases. CDR3 length equals 15 residues. The V and J ends lost 5 bases and 0 bases respectively, with 11 bases between them. CDR1 and CDR2 from the germline V gene are SGHAT and FQNNGV.

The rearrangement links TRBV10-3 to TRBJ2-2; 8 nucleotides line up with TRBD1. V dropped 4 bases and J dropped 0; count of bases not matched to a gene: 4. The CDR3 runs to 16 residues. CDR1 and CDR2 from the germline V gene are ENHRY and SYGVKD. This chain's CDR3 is CAISAGQGSNTGELFF. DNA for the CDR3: TGTGCCATCAGTGCCGGACAGGGATCGAACACCGGGGAGCTGTTTTTT.

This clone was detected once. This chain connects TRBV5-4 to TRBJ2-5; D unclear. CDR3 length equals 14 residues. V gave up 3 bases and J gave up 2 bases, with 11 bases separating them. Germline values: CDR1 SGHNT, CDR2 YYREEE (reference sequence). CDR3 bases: TGTGCCAGCAGCTATCGGAAGACACAAGAGACCCAGTACTTC. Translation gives CASSYRKTQETQYF.

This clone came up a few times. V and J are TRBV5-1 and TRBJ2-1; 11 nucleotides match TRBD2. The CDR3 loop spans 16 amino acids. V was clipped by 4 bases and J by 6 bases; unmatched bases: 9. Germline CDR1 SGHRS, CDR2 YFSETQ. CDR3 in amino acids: CASSPGPGTSGNEQFF. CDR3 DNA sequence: TGCGCCAGCAGCCCGGGGCCCGGGACTAGCGGCAATGAGCAGTTCTTC.

As DNA, the CDR3 is TGTGCCAGCAGTGCGGGACAGGGAGCGAAAAGCAATCAGCCCCAGCATTTT. Translated, it gives CASSAGQGAKSNQPQHF. The chain recombines TRBV2 with TRBJ1-5, with TRBD1 identical over 9 bases. V shed 4 bases, J shed 1 base, and the junction held 8 bases outside the gene matches. From germline, CDR1 is SNHLY and CDR2 FYNNEI. There are 17 residues in the CDR3.

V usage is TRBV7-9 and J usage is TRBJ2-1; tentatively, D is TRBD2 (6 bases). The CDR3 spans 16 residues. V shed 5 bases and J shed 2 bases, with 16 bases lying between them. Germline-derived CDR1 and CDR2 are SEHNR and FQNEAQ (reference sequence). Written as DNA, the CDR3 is TGTGCCAGCAGCCATGGCGGGACGGATACCTACAATGAGCAGTTCTTC. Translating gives CASSHGGTDTYNEQFF. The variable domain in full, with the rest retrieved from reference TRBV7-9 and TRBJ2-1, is DTGVSQNPRHKITKRGQNVTFRCDPISEHNRLYWYRQTLGQGPEFLTYFQNEAQLEKSRLLSDRFSAERPKGSFSTLEIQRTEQGDSAMYLCASSHGGTDTYNEQFFGPGTRLTVL.

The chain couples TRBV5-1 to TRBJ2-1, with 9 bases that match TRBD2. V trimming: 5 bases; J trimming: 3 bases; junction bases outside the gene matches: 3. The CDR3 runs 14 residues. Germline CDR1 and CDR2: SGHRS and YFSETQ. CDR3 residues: CASRLAGIYNEQFF. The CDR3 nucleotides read TGCGCCAGCAGACTAGCGGGCATCTACAATGAGCAGTTCTTC.

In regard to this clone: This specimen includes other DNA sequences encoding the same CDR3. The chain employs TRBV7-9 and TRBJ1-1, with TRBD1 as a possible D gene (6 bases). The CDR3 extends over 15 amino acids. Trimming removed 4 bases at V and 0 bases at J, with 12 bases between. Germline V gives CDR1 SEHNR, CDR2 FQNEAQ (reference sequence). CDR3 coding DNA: TGTGCCAGCAGCTCGGGGGGCACTCTGAACACTGAAGCTTTCTTT. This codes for CASSSGGTLNTEAFF.